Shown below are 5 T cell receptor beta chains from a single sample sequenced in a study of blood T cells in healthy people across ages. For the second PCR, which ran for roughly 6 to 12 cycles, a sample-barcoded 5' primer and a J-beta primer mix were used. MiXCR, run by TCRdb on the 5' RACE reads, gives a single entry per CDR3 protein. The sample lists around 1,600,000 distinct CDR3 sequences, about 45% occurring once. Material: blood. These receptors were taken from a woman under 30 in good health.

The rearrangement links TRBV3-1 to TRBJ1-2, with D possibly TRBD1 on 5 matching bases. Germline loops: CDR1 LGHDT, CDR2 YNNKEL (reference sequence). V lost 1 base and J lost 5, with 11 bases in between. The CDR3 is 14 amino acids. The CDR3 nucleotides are TGTGCCAGCAGCCAAGGTCAGGGCCAATATGGCTACACCTTC. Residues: CASSQGQGQYGYTF.

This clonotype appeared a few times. Written as DNA, the CDR3 is TGCAGCGTTGGGGGAGTGTCCGGGAATCAGCCCCAGCATTTT. Its protein product is CSVGGVSGNQPQHF. The rearrangement uses TRBV29-1 and TRBJ1-5; D is unclear. The V end lost 4 bases, the J end lost 4 bases, and 14 bases lay between the germline ends. Germline V gene sequence: CDR1 SQVTM, CDR2 ANQGSEA. The CDR3 loop spans 14 amino acids.

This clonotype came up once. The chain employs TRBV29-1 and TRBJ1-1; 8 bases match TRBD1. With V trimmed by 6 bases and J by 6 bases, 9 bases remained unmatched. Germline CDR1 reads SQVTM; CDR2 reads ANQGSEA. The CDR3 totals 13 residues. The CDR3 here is CSVRTGRVAEAFF. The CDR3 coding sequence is TGCAGCGTCAGGACAGGGAGGGTGGCTGAAGCTTTCTTT. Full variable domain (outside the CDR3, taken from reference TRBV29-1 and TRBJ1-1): SAVISQKPSRDICQRGTSLTIQCQVDSQVTMMFWYRQQPGQSLTLIATANQGSEATYESGFVIDKFPISRPNLTFSTLTVSNMSPEDSSIYLCSVRTGRVAEAFFGQGTRLTVV.

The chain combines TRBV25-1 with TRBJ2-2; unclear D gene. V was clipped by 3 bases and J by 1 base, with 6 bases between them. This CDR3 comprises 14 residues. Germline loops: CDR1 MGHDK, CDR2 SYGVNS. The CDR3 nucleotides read TGTGCCAGCAGTGAGGTCTTGAACACCGGGGAGCTGTTTTTT. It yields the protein CASSEVLNTGELFF.

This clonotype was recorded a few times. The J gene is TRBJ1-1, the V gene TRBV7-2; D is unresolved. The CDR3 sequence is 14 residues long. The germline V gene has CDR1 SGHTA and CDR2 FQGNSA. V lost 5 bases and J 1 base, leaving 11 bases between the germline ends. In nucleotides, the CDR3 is TGTGCCAGCAGCCCCACCCTTTCGAACACTGAAGCTTTCTTT. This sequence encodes CASSPTLSNTEAFF. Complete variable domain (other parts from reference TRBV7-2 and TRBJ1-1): GAGVSQSPSNKVTEKGKDVELRCDPISGHTALYWYRQSLGQGLEFLIYFQGNSAPDKSGLPSDRFSAERTGGSVSTLTIQRTQQEDSAVYLCASSPTLSNTEAFFGQGTRLTVV.